Shown below are 31 T cell receptor beta chains from a single sample sequenced in a study of blood T cell repertoires in COVID-19. Sequencing used immunoSEQ multiplex PCR; TCRdb keeps in-frame clones, though not all of them. The sample has approximately 350,000 clones; around 92% are singletons. What was sequenced was peripheral blood. These TCRs come from a man aged 40-49 years with acute or convalescent COVID-19.

The chain carries TRBV11-2 and TRBJ1-4; D call uncertain. Trimming pared 1 base from V and 5 bases from J, leaving 8 bases between. CDR1 and CDR2 from the germline V gene are SGHAT and FQNNGV. The CDR3 extends over 14 amino acids. The chain's CDR3 is CASSLGGVNEKLFF. The CDR3 nucleotides are TGTGCCAGCAGCTTAGGCGGAGTCAATGAAAAACTGTTTTTT.

The V call is TRBV5-1, the J call TRBJ1-4; possible D gene TRBD1, 5 bases. The CDR3 loop spans 12 amino acids. Germline assignment: CDR1 SGHRS and CDR2 YFSETQ. Trimming removed 2 bases from V and 8 bases from J, with 7 bases in between. CDR3 amino acids: CASSFNREKLFF. The CDR3 bases are TGCGCCAGCAGCTTTAACAGGGAAAAACTGTTTTTT.

A single count supports this clone. The chain is built from TRBV11-2 and TRBJ1-4, with D hard to call. V gave up 8 bases and J gave up 3 bases, with 16 bases separating them. CDR3 length: 15 amino acids. CDR1 is SGHAT, CDR2 FQNNGV, per germline. This chain's CDR3 is CASQTEEFANEKLFF. Written as DNA, the CDR3 is TGTGCCAGCCAGACGGAGGAGTTCGCTAATGAAAAACTGTTTTTT.

The chain recombines TRBV19 with TRBJ2-1, with 13 bases identical to TRBD2. Germline V lookup: CDR1 LNHDA, CDR2 SQIVND (reference sequence). The junction had 4 bases not matched to a gene; V was cut back by 1 base and J by 4 bases. The CDR3 is made up of 17 amino acids. DNA of the CDR3: TGTGCCAGTAGTATAGGAAGGACTAGCGGGAGTTACAATGAGCAGTTCTTC. Its protein is CASSIGRTSGSYNEQFF.

The table lists this clone with a count of one. This rearrangement joins TRBV7-2 to TRBJ2-7; D possibly corresponds to TRBD2 (5 bases). Germline V gene lookup returns CDR1 SGHTA and CDR2 FQGNSA. V shed 5 bases and J shed 4 bases, with 15 bases lying between them. The CDR3 runs to 14 residues. CDR3 sequence: CASSHEGAGYEQYF. CDR3 in DNA: TGTGCCAGCAGCCACGAGGGTGCTGGGTACGAGCAGTACTTC.

The chain has TRBV7-2 and TRBJ2-7; D might be TRBD1 (5 bases). The CDR3 contains 15 residues. The V gene's germline CDR1 is SGHTA and CDR2 FQGNSA. V was shortened by 4 bases and J by 3 bases, with 16 bases between the two germline ends. The CDR3 loop reads CASSSDRTRGYEQYF. CDR3 nucleotides: TGTGCCAGCAGCTCTGATAGAACAAGGGGCTACGAGCAGTACTTC.

V is TRBV18 and J is TRBJ1-1; 9 nucleotides match TRBD1. CDR1 is KGHSH, CDR2 LQKENI, per germline. V trimming: 0 bases; J trimming: 6 bases; junction bases outside the gene matches: 17. There are 19 residues in the CDR3. The CDR3 region is CASSPPGSRTGVFWSEAFF. As DNA, the CDR3 is TGTGCCAGCTCACCACCGGGTTCTAGGACAGGGGTGTTCTGGTCTGAAGCTTTCTTT.

This chain connects TRBV28 to TRBJ1-2; D unclear. Germline CDR1 is MDHEN and CDR2 is SYDVKM. Trimming stripped 9 bases from V and 0 bases from J, with 17 bases between. The CDR3 has 15 residues. The CDR3 sequence: CASHSHDGANYGYTF. CDR3 DNA sequence: TGTGCCAGTCACTCGCACGACGGAGCTAACTATGGCTACACCTTC.

This rearrangement joins TRBV7-9 to TRBJ1-4; TRBD1 matches at 7 bases. Per germline, CDR1 SEHNR and CDR2 FQNEAQ (reference sequence). The CDR3 loop spans 15 amino acids. V dropped 2 bases and J dropped 5; count of bases not matched to a gene: 5. In DNA, the CDR3 is TGTGCCAGCAGCTTAAGACGGGACAGAAATGAAAAACTGTTTTTT. This codes for CASSLRRDRNEKLFF. Supplemented by reference TRBV7-9 and TRBJ1-4, the full variable domain reads DTGVSQNPRHKITKRGQNVTFRCDPISEHNRLYWYRQTLGQGPEFLTYFQNEAQLEKSRLLSDRFSAERPKGSFSTLEIQRTEQGDSAMYLCASSLRRDRNEKLFFGSGTQLSVL.

V is TRBV6-4 and J is TRBJ2-3, with a weak D call TRBD2 (6 bases). CDR1 MRHNA and CDR2 SNTAGT come from the germline V gene. CDR3 size: 16 residues. Trimming removed 5 bases from V and 3 bases from J, with 18 bases in between. The CDR3: CASSLEFQGGTDTQYF. Here the CDR3 DNA reads TGTGCCAGCAGTTTAGAGTTTCAGGGAGGAACAGATACGCAGTATTTT.

The chain couples TRBV7-3 to TRBJ2-3; no clear D gene. Trimming stripped 4 bases from V and 4 bases from J, with 12 bases between. The CDR3 covers 14 residues. CDR1 is SGHTA, CDR2 FQGTGA, per germline. CDR3 amino acids: CASSSSSRADTQYF. Here the CDR3 DNA reads TGTGCCAGCAGCTCTTCTTCCCGGGCAGATACGCAGTATTTT.

Notes on this clone: The junction shows a germline mismatch at one end, possibly a read error. The chain recombines TRBV15 with TRBJ1-1, with 8 nucleotides matching TRBD1. Per the germline V gene, CDR1 is LNHNV and CDR2 is YYDKDF (reference sequence). There are 16 residues in the CDR3. This CDR3 reads CATSGDGQGYHTEAFF. CDR3 DNA: TGTGCCACCAGCGGAGACGGACAGGGCTATCACACTGAAGCTTTCTTT.

This rearrangement joins TRBV7-9 to TRBJ1-1; the match to TRBD1 covers 9 bases. Trimming took 6 bases from V and 7 from J; bases not matched to a gene: 12. Germline CDR1 reads SEHNR; CDR2 reads FQNEAQ (reference sequence). The CDR3 totals 15 residues. CDR3: CASRGVGTGTREAFF. CDR3 sequence (DNA): TGTGCCAGCAGGGGGGTGGGGACAGGGACTCGTGAAGCTTTCTTT. The variable domain in full, with the rest retrieved from reference TRBV7-9 and TRBJ1-1, is DTGVSQNPRHKITKRGQNVTFRCDPISEHNRLYWYRQTLGQGPEFLTYFQNEAQLEKSRLLSDRFSAERPKGSFSTLEIQRTEQGDSAMYLCASRGVGTGTREAFFGQGTRLTVV.

The chain recombines TRBV5-1 with TRBJ2-2; 7 bases match TRBD2. The junction had 9 bases not matched to a gene; V was cut back by 1 base and J by 6 bases. Germline values: CDR1 SGHRS, CDR2 YFSETQ. The CDR3 is made up of 16 amino acids. The CDR3 region has the DNA TGCGCCAGCAGCTTGAATGCGGCGGGAGCCTCCGGGGAGCTGTTTTTT. It specifies CASSLNAAGASGELFF.

V gene TRBV6-6 combines with J gene TRBJ1-1; tentatively, D is TRBD1 (5 bases). V was shortened by 7 bases and J by 0 bases, with 12 bases between the two germline ends. The CDR3 contains 14 residues. The germline V gene encodes CDR1 MNHNY and CDR2 SVGAGI (reference sequence). The CDR3 loop is CASNPDRLNTEAFF. As DNA, the CDR3 is TGTGCCAGCAACCCCGACAGACTGAACACTGAAGCTTTCTTT.

J is TRBJ2-7 and V is TRBV6-1; TRBD1 agrees at 7 bases. CDR3 length: 15 residues. J lost 3 bases, V lost 7 bases, and 12 bases had no gene match. From germline, CDR1 is MNHNS and CDR2 SASEGT. The CDR3 region has the DNA TGTGCCAGCACCTTATCCGGGACAGACTTCTACGAGCAGTACTTC. As protein: CASTLSGTDFYEQYF.

This chain connects TRBV3-1 (or the pseudogene TRBV3-2) to TRBJ1-1; 12 bases fit TRBD1. Germline V lookup: CDR1 LGHDT, CDR2 YNNKEL (reference sequence). With V trimmed by 4 bases and J by 5 bases, 2 bases remained unmatched. CDR3 length: 14 amino acids. CDR3 bases: TGTGCCAGCAGCCGGGGACAGGGGGCGACTGAAGCTTTCTTT. This codes for CASSRGQGATEAFF.

The rearrangement joins TRBV27 to TRBJ2-7; tentative D call: TRBD1 (5 bases). This CDR3 spans 14 amino acids. Germline loops: CDR1 MNHEY, CDR2 SMNVEV (reference sequence). V lost 6 bases and J lost 7, with 19 bases in between. CDR3 DNA sequence: TGTGCCAGCAGAGGTCTTAGGGGAAAAAGGGAGCAGTACTTC. This sequence encodes CASRGLRGKREQYF.

The chain couples TRBV6-5 to TRBJ1-6, with D possibly matching TRBD1 (5 bases). V was cut by 5 bases and J by 5 bases, with 10 bases left in between. This CDR3 region has 14 residues. Germline V CDR1 and CDR2: MNHEY, SVGAGI. CDR3 in DNA: TGTGCCAGCAGTCGGACATCCGATAATTCACCCCTCCACTTT. This encodes CASSRTSDNSPLHF.

J is TRBJ1-4 and V is TRBV11-2, with D possibly matching TRBD1 (6 bases). This CDR3 spans 18 amino acids. The germline V gene encodes CDR1 SGHAT and CDR2 FQNNGV. V lost 5 bases and J 5 bases, leaving 24 bases between the germline ends. The CDR3 sequence is CASSRPSGHPESNEKLFF. Written as DNA, the CDR3 is TGTGCCAGCAGCCGACCCTCGGGACACCCAGAGTCAAATGAAAAACTGTTTTTT.

This chain uses TRBV19 with TRBJ1-2, with TRBD1 as a possible D gene (6 bases). The CDR3 is 13 amino acids. Germline V CDR1 and CDR2: LNHDA, SQIVND (reference sequence). Between the trimmed V and J ends, which lost 6 bases and 3 bases, there was a span of 11 bases. CDR3: CASSVQGDYGYTF. CDR3 nucleotide sequence: TGTGCCAGTAGCGTACAGGGTGACTATGGCTACACCTTC.

Written as DNA, the CDR3 is TGTGCCAGCAGCCAACTAGATACTAGATTGGGCGGGGAGACCCAGTACTTC. Its translation is CASSQLDTRLGGETQYF. The chain carries TRBV3-1 (or the pseudogene TRBV3-2) and TRBJ2-5; maybe TRBD2 (5 bases). The germline V and J ends were trimmed by 2 bases and 5 bases, with 21 bases remaining between them. CDR3 length equals 17 residues. Germline V gene sequence: CDR1 LGHDT, CDR2 YNNKEL (reference sequence).

This clone was seen a single time. This chain uses TRBV27 with TRBJ1-1, with a weak D call TRBD1 (5 bases). Trimming pared 5 bases from V and 0 bases from J, leaving 13 bases between. The CDR3 covers 15 residues. The germline V gene has CDR1 MNHEY and CDR2 SMNVEV (reference sequence). CDR3 sequence (DNA): TGTGCCAGCAGTCCAACGGGACTCTTGAACACTGAAGCTTTCTTT. Its translation: CASSPTGLLNTEAFF.

This rearrangement joins TRBV20-1 to TRBJ2-7; possibly TRBD2 for D (6 bases). V was shortened by 6 bases and J by 5 bases, with 11 bases between the two germline ends. The CDR3 contains 11 residues. Germline assignment: CDR1 DFQATT and CDR2 SNEGSKA (reference sequence). The CDR3 reads CSATLAHEQYF. The CDR3 DNA sequence: TGCAGTGCCACACTAGCCCACGAGCAGTACTTC.

The chain combines TRBV6-1 with TRBJ2-7; the match to TRBD1 covers 12 bases. The junction had 6 bases not matched to a gene; V was cut back by 2 bases and J by 4 bases. The length of the CDR3 is 16 residues. Germline-derived CDR1 and CDR2 are MNHNS and SASEGT. In DNA form, the CDR3 reads TGTGCCAGCAGTGAAAGAGGGACAGGGGGCTGGTACGAGCAGTACTTC. Its protein is CASSERGTGGWYEQYF.

V gene TRBV7-2 combines with J gene TRBJ2-7; 7 nucleotides align to TRBD1. CDR1 and CDR2 from the germline V gene are SGHTA and FQGNSA. V was pared by 5 bases and J by 5 bases, with 15 bases of the junction left unmatched. The CDR3 loop spans 16 amino acids. The CDR3 loop is CASSAGTAENWHEQYF. CDR3 bases: TGTGCCAGCAGCGCCGGGACAGCCGAGAATTGGCACGAGCAGTACTTC.

This clone was detected only once. The chain joins TRBV28 to TRBJ1-4; 7 nucleotides align to TRBD1. The V gene's germline CDR1 is MDHEN and CDR2 SYDVKM. The CDR3 totals 17 residues. J was trimmed by 7 bases and V by 6 bases; bases with no gene match: 17. CDR3 sequence reads: CASRTQFIRGTGEKLFF. DNA for the CDR3: TGTGCCAGCAGGACCCAATTCATCAGGGGGACGGGTGAAAAACTGTTTTTT. The full variable domain, with the rest looked up from reference TRBV28 and TRBJ1-4, is DVKVTQSSRYLVKRTGEKVFLECVQDMDHENMFWYRQDPGLGLRLIYFSYDVKMKEKGDIPEGYSVSREKKERFSLILESASTNQTSMYLCASRTQFIRGTGEKLFFGSGTQLSVL.

The genes are TRBV18 and TRBJ2-5; D not certain. V was clipped by 3 bases and J by 1 base, with 15 bases between them. The CDR3 length is 16 residues. The germline V gene encodes CDR1 KGHSH and CDR2 LQKENI. The CDR3: CASSPSSPRLQETQYF. CDR3 nucleotides: TGTGCCAGCTCACCGTCTAGTCCAAGACTCCAAGAGACCCAGTACTTC.

V usage is TRBV6-1 and J usage is TRBJ2-2; TRBD2 matches 10 bases. This CDR3 has 16 amino acids. The germline gives CDR1 MNHNS, CDR2 SASEGT. Trimming took 1 base from V and 4 from J; bases not matched to a gene: 3. This CDR3 reads CASSEGLAGVTGELFF. The CDR3 nucleotides read TGTGCCAGCAGTGAAGGTCTAGCGGGGGTCACCGGGGAGCTGTTTTTT.

CDR3 protein: CASSFGTGLAGGYTF. The CDR3 DNA sequence: TGTGCCAGCAGTTTTGGGACAGGGCTAGCGGGTGGCTACACCTTC. V and J are TRBV27 and TRBJ1-2; 9 bases match TRBD1. V was pared by 3 bases and J by 7 bases, with 9 bases of the junction left unmatched. CDR3 length equals 15 residues. Germline V CDR1 and CDR2: MNHEY, SMNVEV (reference sequence).

This rearrangement joins TRBV19 to TRBJ2-1, with D possibly matching TRBD1 (5 bases). The V gene's germline CDR1 is LNHDA and CDR2 SQIVND (reference sequence). The CDR3 contains 13 residues. V shed 6 bases and J shed 7 bases, with 13 bases lying between them. CDR3 bases: TGTGCCAGTAGCATGGGCTCAGGGAATGAGCAGTTCTTC. Its protein is CASSMGSGNEQFF.